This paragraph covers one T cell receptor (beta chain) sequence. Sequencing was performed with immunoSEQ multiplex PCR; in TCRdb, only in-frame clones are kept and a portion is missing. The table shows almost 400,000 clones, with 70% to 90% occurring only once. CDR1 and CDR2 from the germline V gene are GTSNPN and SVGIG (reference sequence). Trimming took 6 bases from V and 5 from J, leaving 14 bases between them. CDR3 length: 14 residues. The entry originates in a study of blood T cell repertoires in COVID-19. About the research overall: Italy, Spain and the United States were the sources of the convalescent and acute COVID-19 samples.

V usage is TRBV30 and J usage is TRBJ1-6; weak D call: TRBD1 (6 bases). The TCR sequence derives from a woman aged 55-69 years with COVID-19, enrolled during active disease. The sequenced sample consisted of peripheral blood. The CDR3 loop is CACLAGENNSPLHF. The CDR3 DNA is TGTGCCTGCCTGGCAGGGGAAAATAATTCACCCCTCCACTTT.